This T cell receptor beta chain comes out of a study of PD-L1 blockade in urothelial cancer (dated by TCRdb to the late 2010s). At the level of the whole study: All patients started therapy around 2014 and received atezolizumab 1,200 mg intravenously every 3 weeks. About 85% of the roughly 30 patients were males with bladder-origin urothelial cancer, and about 60% of the roughly 30 reported a prior smoking history. An ECOG performance status of 0 or 1 was recorded for the patients, and 0 to 3 prior chemotherapy regimens had been received by the patients. Blood samples were analyzed 3 weeks after the start of treatment (second dose) and 6 weeks after the start of treatment. Blood samples gave median yields of around 150,000 T cells and over 80,000 unique TCRs, along with a median clonality of 0.080. An exploratory multi-omic analysis was conducted of the somatic, immune and clinical correlates of response to PD-L1 blockade with atezolizumab in urothelial cancer. Pretreatment tumor samples, along with matched peripheral blood serially collected before and after atezolizumab treatment, were subjected to TCR sequencing. Durable clinical benefit meant progression-free survival longer than 6 months, and TCR features were also tested against progression-free and overall survival. In the same patients, whole exome sequencing and RNA sequencing of pretreatment tumors were performed in addition to TCR sequencing. Durable clinical benefit was achieved by nine patients but not by the remaining 20. Pretreatment blood TCR-seq was available for twenty-nine patients, at least one posttreatment blood collection was obtained for some 25 patients, and tumor TCR-seq was available for some 25 patients.

Paper-wide results and their limitations: Among patients with durable benefit, tumor-associated TCR clones showed greater expansion in peripheral blood 3 weeks after treatment started (n of about 20, p = 0.022). Improved progression-free and overall survival was found to be associated with pretreatment peripheral blood TCR clonality below the median. Small sample size (n ≈ 28) and many exploratory analyses mean the results are intended to be hypothesis-generating.

From a lookup of the germline V gene, CDR1 and CDR2 are SGHRS and YFSETQ. V has 7 bases trimmed and J has 6 bases trimmed; junction bases matching no gene number 9. The CDR3 contains 14 residues, cysteine and phenylalanine counted. The sequence is cut down to CDR3 DNA, 42 bases in frame from base 1. To estimate absolute template abundance from read counts, synthetic TCR analog templates were spiked into each PCR. Using the immunoSEQ assay, TCRbeta CDR3 regions were amplified from genomic DNA with bias-controlled V and J gene primers. Sequencing of rearranged TCRbeta segments was done at approximately 20X coverage. The published analysis was carried out like this. Sequencing errors were corrected by clustering, and CDR3s were annotated against IMGT so that V, D and J genes could be assigned. Downstream analyses used only productive TCRbeta rearrangements, leaving out any out-of-frame or stop-codon sequences. Clonality was computed as one minus Shannon entropy normalized by the log of the number of unique productive sequences. Clones differing between time points or between blood and tumor were identified using Fisher's exact test with Benjamini-Hochberg correction, with an adjusted p below 0.01 applied as the threshold. TCRdb carries this immuneACCESS record with in-frame sequences only. Its versions omit some clonotypes, under half of them owing to an unresolved V gene in the studies checked, with the rest unexplained. The DNA was the basis for D and trimming; V, J and clone size are from that table. This sample gives roughly 91,000 clones in total; roughly 84% of them show up just once. Approximately 14% of the sample belongs to the ten largest clones.

Read against the paper, the sample's time point label means: pretreatment peripheral blood. The cohort comprised 30 or so patients with locally advanced or metastatic urothelial carcinoma treated at Memorial Sloan Kettering on a trial protocol. Peripheral blood mononuclear cells were collected pretreatment and during treatment, at between 1 and 8 total time points per patient. The Qiagen DNeasy Blood extraction kit was used to purify genomic DNA from total PBMCs and tumor samples. PBMCs were collected pretreatment and during treatment and were isolated and stored as previously described. As for this clone: The target of this receptor is not known. The sample holds no much larger clone one base away, and base qualities are not on file.

The receptor comes from a man between 60 and 75 years old with urothelial cancer. In this chain, TRBV5-1 is recombined with TRBJ1-4, with TRBD1 matching 7 junction bases. Sample: PBMCs, taken around atezolizumab (anti-PD-L1) treatment. The DNA sequence reads TGCGCCAGCGGTAGGGGACAGAAAGATGAAAAACTGTTTTTT. Its protein is CASGRGQKDEKLFF.